This TCR beta chain was observed in a study of T cell responses to AZD1222 COVID-19 vaccine. A word on this clone: Its matching antigen is unknown.

V lost 2 bases, J lost 9 bases, and 11 bases lay in between. CDR1 SGHVS and CDR2 FQNEAQ come from the germline V gene. The CDR3 extends over 13 amino acids. Clones were read by immunoSEQ multiplex PCR, and TCRdb kept only the in-frame ones, dropping some. The table lists roughly 51,000 clones, around 92% of them singletons. The study, taken as a whole, reports: There were vaccine-associated CD4 TCRs across spike, dominant at 160-218 and 743-854. White British people made up most donors, females outnumbered males, and clonal diversity was possibly underestimated.

Material: peripheral blood, obtained 28 days after the second AZD1222 dose. This clonotype originated in an adult who received the AZD1222 COVID-19 vaccine. The chain joins TRBV7-8 to TRBJ2-1; perhaps TRBD2 as D (5 bases). CDR3: CASSLSRGSEQFF. The CDR3 DNA is TGTGCCAGCAGCTTATCCCGAGGGAGTGAGCAGTTCTTC.